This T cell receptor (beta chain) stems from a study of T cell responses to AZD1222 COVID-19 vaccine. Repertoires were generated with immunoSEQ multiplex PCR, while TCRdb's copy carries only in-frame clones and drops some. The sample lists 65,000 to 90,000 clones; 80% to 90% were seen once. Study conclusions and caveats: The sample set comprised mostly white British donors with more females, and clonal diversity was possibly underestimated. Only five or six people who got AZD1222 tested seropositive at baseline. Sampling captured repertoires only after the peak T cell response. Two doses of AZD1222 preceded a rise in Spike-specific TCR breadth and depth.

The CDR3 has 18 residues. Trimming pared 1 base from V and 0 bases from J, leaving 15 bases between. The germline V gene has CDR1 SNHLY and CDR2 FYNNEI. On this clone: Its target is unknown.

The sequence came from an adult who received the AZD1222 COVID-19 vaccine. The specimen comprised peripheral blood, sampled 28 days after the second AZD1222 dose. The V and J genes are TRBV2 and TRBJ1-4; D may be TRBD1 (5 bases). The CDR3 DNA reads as TGTGCCAGCAGTGAAGTGGGGACGAGGGTGGCAACTAATGAAAAACTGTTTTTT. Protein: CASSEVGTRVATNEKLFF.